Listed below are T cell receptor beta chains from one sample, sequenced in a study of blood T cell repertoires in COVID-19. Profiling relied on immunoSEQ multiplex PCR, and the TCRdb table lists in-frame clones only, not all of them. The table has tens of thousands of clones, about 85% seen once. The sample taken for sequencing was peripheral blood. Every receptor here comes from a human donor in a cohort sampled during active COVID-19. The CDR3 runs from the conserved cysteine through the conserved F or W. Fields, in order: CDR3 DNA, CDR3 protein, J gene, V gene, clone size, D gene. D genes are given only for firm matches. Size is omitted from some rows. Given values are once, few, many or a class for expanded clones.

CDR3 DNA: TGTGCCAGCAGCTCTAGGGACAGTTGGGAGCAGTACTTC; CDR3 protein: CASSSRDSWEQYF; J gene: TRBJ2-7; V gene: TRBV5-4; clone size: .; D gene: TRBD1
CDR3 DNA: TGTGCCAGCAGCTTGGGACTACTCGGTATACCCGAAAAACTGTTTTTT; CDR3 protein: CASSLGLLGIPEKLFF; J gene: TRBJ1-4; V gene: TRBV5-8; clone size: few; D gene: .
CDR3 DNA: TGCGCCAGCAGCCGTACAGGGGGCTGGGCTGAAGCTTTCTTT; CDR3 protein: CASSRTGGWAEAFF; J gene: TRBJ1-1; V gene: TRBV5-1; clone size: .; D gene: TRBD1
CDR3 DNA: TGTGCCAGCAGCCCCTCGGGGGTGGAGACCCAGTACTTC; CDR3 protein: CASSPSGVETQYF; J gene: TRBJ2-5; V gene: TRBV28; clone size: .; D gene: .
CDR3 DNA: TGCGCCAGCAGCTTGGACAGGGCCGGCACAGATACGCAGTATTTT; CDR3 protein: CASSLDRAGTDTQYF; J gene: TRBJ2-3; V gene: TRBV5-1; clone size: .; D gene: .
CDR3 DNA: TGTGCCAGCAGCTCGGACCTTCGGGGATACCAAGAGACCCAGTACTTC; CDR3 protein: CASSSDLRGYQETQYF; J gene: TRBJ2-5; V gene: TRBV7-9; clone size: .; D gene: .
CDR3 DNA: TGTGCCAGCAGTCCCAGGGGATGGGCCTACGAGCAGTACTTC; CDR3 protein: CASSPRGWAYEQYF; J gene: TRBJ2-7; V gene: TRBV27; clone size: .; D gene: .
CDR3 DNA: TGTGCCATCGGCCGTGGGACATCGAACACCGGGGAGCTGTTTTTT; CDR3 protein: CAIGRGTSNTGELFF; J gene: TRBJ2-2; V gene: TRBV10-3; clone size: .; D gene: .
CDR3 DNA: TGTGCCAGCAGTCGGGGGACAGATCATATCCATTTT; CDR3 protein: CASSRGTDHIHF; J gene: TRBJ1-3; V gene: TRBV12-3/TRBV12-4; clone size: .; D gene: TRBD1
CDR3 DNA: TGTGCCAGCAGCTTCAGCGGGAGGGGGGGAGATACGCAGTATTTT; CDR3 protein: CASSFSGRGGDTQYF; J gene: TRBJ2-3; V gene: TRBV11-2; clone size: .; D gene: TRBD2
CDR3 DNA: TGTGCCAGCAGCTTACGAGGGTACGAGCAGTACTTC; CDR3 protein: CASSLRGYEQYF; J gene: TRBJ2-7; V gene: TRBV7-9; clone size: .; D gene: .